This T cell receptor beta chain was profiled in a study of blood T cell repertoires in COVID-19. Study summary: Sources were T cells, B-cell-depleted T cells, or PBMCs; the material itself was cDNA or gDNA.

Trimming stripped 1 base from V and 0 bases from J, with 10 bases between. CDR1 LNHDA and CDR2 SQIVND come from the germline V gene (reference sequence). There are 16 residues in the CDR3. Original processing methods: It was from reference gene primer amplification that nucleated cell counts were estimated. The assay was immunoSEQ multiplex PCR, and TCRdb's table has in-frame clones only and misses some. D and trimming come from the DNA, and the V and J calls and clone size come from that table. Of around 200,000 clones listed, roughly 90% were seen once; the top ten hold around 1.5%. V usage is TRBV19 and J usage is TRBJ1-5; D might be TRBD1 (5 bases). Sequencing input: peripheral blood. This TCR was sampled from a man younger than 35 with active or convalescent COVID-19. The CDR3 protein is CASSIASGGSNQPQHF. The CDR3 DNA follows: TGTGCCAGTAGTATAGCCTCCGGGGGTAGCAATCAGCCCCAGCATTTT.